The rows below give T cell receptor beta chains drawn from one sample of a study of T cells in Graves' hyperthyroidism and ophthalmopathy. TCRdb used MiXCR to reprocess the multiplex PCR reads, holding one entry per CDR3 protein. The sample shows hundreds of thousands of distinct CDR3 sequences, 15% to 20% of them seen only once. Specimen: blood. Receptor source: a man in his forties with Graves' ophthalmopathy. CDR3s include the opening cysteine and the closing phenylalanine or tryptophan. A D gene is named only where the DNA matches it firmly. The size field is filled for only some rows; it gives once, few, many or a size class.

few	TRBV29-1	TRBD1	TRBJ2-2	TGCAGCGTTGCCGGGACAGGGGGCAACACCGGGGAGCTGTTTTTT	CSVAGTGGNTGELFF
few	TRBV27	NA	TRBJ1-5	TGTGCCAGCAGTTTTGGGTTTAGCAATCAGCCCCAGCATTTT	CASSFGFSNQPQHF
NA	TRBV6-1	NA	TRBJ1-6	TGTGCCAGCAGTGAAGGGGCCTGGGACACCGATAATTCACCCCTCCACTTT	CASSEGAWDTDNSPLHF
many	TRBV7-8	TRBD2	TRBJ2-1	TGTGCCAGCAGCCGTTCCCCTAGCGGGGGTACCTACAATGAGCAGTTCTTC	CASSRSPSGGTYNEQFF
few	TRBV29-1	NA	TRBJ1-1	TGCAGCGTTGAACAGGCTTCGAACACTGAAGCTTTCTTT	CSVEQASNTEAFF
many	TRBV11-2	NA	TRBJ2-1	TGTGCCAGCAAAGGGACCTACGAGTACAATGAGCAGTTCTTC	CASKGTYEYNEQFF
NA	TRBV12-3/TRBV12-4	TRBD2	TRBJ2-1	TGTGCCAGCAGCCAAAGCGGGGGGGCATGGAATGAGCAGTTCTTC	CASSQSGGAWNEQFF
NA	TRBV20-1	TRBD1	TRBJ2-6	TGCAGTGCCCTGCGGCCGGGACAGGGAGGATCTGGGGCCAACGTCCTGACTTTC	CSALRPGQGGSGANVLTF
many	TRBV6-2/TRBV6-3	NA	TRBJ2-1	TGTGCCAGCAGCCGGGACTGGGGCGATGAGCAGTTCTTC	CASSRDWGDEQFF
many	TRBV28	NA	TRBJ1-2	TGTGCCAGCAGTTTTACACCCCAGGGTCGAGGCTACACCTTC	CASSFTPQGRGYTF
NA	TRBV7-8	NA	TRBJ2-5	TGTGCCAGCAGCTTAGCGGGTGGGCAGGGGGGGGCCCAGTACTTC	CASSLAGGQGGAQYF
few	TRBV5-1	NA	TRBJ1-1	TGCGCCAGCAGCGTAGGATCTCACACTGAAGCTTTCTTT	CASSVGSHTEAFF
few	TRBV15	NA	TRBJ2-5	TGTGCCACCAGCAGAGAATCCGGGGGTGGGGAGACCCAGTACTTC	CATSRESGGGETQYF
NA	TRBV14	TRBD1	TRBJ2-7	TGTGCCAGCAGCCTGACCGGGACAGGCTTTGCCGAGCAGTACTTC	CASSLTGTGFAEQYF
many	TRBV2	NA	TRBJ2-3	TGTGCCAGCAGTGAAAGTATCCACCACACAGATACGCAGTATTTT	CASSESIHHTDTQYF
few	TRBV4-1	TRBD1	TRBJ1-1	TGCGCCAGCAGCCCTGAGGTCAGGGGGGTGAACACTGAAGCTTTCTTT	CASSPEVRGVNTEAFF
few	TRBV28	NA	TRBJ2-7	TGTGCCAGCGGCCAGGGGGGGAGTTCCTACGAGCAGTACTTC	CASGQGGSSYEQYF
many	TRBV6-5	TRBD1	TRBJ1-1	TGTGCCAGCAGTTACGGGACAGGAGAATACACTGAAGCTTTCTTT	CASSYGTGEYTEAFF
NA	TRBV2	NA	TRBJ2-5	TGTGCCAGCAATCTGGACAGTCAAGAGACCCAGTACTTC	CASNLDSQETQYF
many	TRBV5-1	NA	TRBJ1-1	TGCGCCAGCAGTCGGACAACGGAGAACACTGAAGCTTTCTTT	CASSRTTENTEAFF
many	TRBV27	NA	TRBJ2-1	TGTGCCAGCAGCGTATCCGACAGCTACAATGAGCAGTTCTTC	CASSVSDSYNEQFF
few	TRBV10-2	NA	TRBJ2-1	TGCGCCAGCAGTGAAGTTCGTGGGACCTACAATGAGCAGTTCTTC	CASSEVRGTYNEQFF
NA	TRBV7-2	NA	TRBJ2-1	TGTGCCAGCAGCTATATATACAAGGGTGAGCAGTTCTTC	CASSYIYKGEQFF
many	TRBV7-2	NA	TRBJ2-1	TGTGCCAGCAGCCCCGATAGAGGGGGGGTCTACAATGAGCAGTTCTTC	CASSPDRGGVYNEQFF
few	TRBV18	TRBD2	TRBJ2-1	TGTGCCAGCTCAGTTCAAGCGGGAGAGGTCAATGAGCAGTTCTTC	CASSVQAGEVNEQFF
NA	TRBV6-1	TRBD2	TRBJ2-1	TGTGCCAGCAGTTCCGGAGGGAGGGCCTACAATGAGCAGTTCTTC	CASSSGGRAYNEQFF
NA	TRBV27	TRBD1	TRBJ2-7	TGTGCCAGCAGTTTATCGAAGGGGACAGGGAGCTCCTACGAGCAGTACTTC	CASSLSKGTGSSYEQYF
many	TRBV5-1	NA	TRBJ1-2	TGCGCCAGCAGAGTATTTTTTCGGGGTAACGGCTATGGCTACACCTTC	CASRVFFRGNGYGYTF
many	TRBV12-3/TRBV12-4	NA	TRBJ1-2	TGTGCCAGCAGTTTAGCGGGGGCCGTTAACTATGGCTACACCTTC	CASSLAGAVNYGYTF
few	TRBV27	NA	TRBJ1-4	TGTGCCAGCAGGGCAGCGGGGGCAGCAACTAATGAAAAACTGTTTTTT	CASRAAGAATNEKLFF
many	TRBV28	TRBD1	TRBJ1-2	TGTGCCAGCAGTTTATCCCCCGGGACAGGGGTCGGTGGCTACACCTTC	CASSLSPGTGVGGYTF
NA	TRBV7-9	TRBD2	TRBJ2-3	TGTGCCAGCAGACGGAGAGCGGGGGGGCGCACAGATACGCAGTATTTT	CASRRRAGGRTDTQYF
NA	TRBV5-6	NA	TRBJ1-5	TGTGCCAGCTCGCGTCTCAATCAGCCCCAGCATTTT	CASSRLNQPQHF
NA	TRBV30	NA	TRBJ1-4	TGTGCCTGGAGTGTAAGGGCGCGGAGTGAAAAACTGTTTTTT	CAWSVRARSEKLFF
once	TRBV5-6	TRBD1	TRBJ2-1	TGTGCCAGCAGCTACGGACAGGGATGGTCCAATGAGCAGTTCTTC	CASSYGQGWSNEQFF
NA	TRBV15	NA	TRBJ1-3	TGTGCCACCAGCAGAGATAAGGGGGCTGGAAACACCATATATTTT	CATSRDKGAGNTIYF
few	TRBV27	NA	TRBJ2-1	TGTGCCAGCAGTACCCTCGCCCGTAGCGCGAATGAGCAGTTCTTC	CASSTLARSANEQFF
few	TRBV27	NA	TRBJ1-4	TGTGCCAGCAGTTCCTGGGGCCGGTTGGAAAAACTGTTTTTT	CASSSWGRLEKLFF
NA	TRBV24-1	TRBD2	TRBJ2-4	TGTGCCACCAGTGATGCGGGAGGGAAGGACAAAAACATTCAGTACTTC	CATSDAGGKDKNIQYF
few	TRBV6-2/TRBV6-3	TRBD2	TRBJ2-7	TGTGCCAGCAGTTACCAGACTAGCGGGGGGTCCAATTACGAGCAGTACTTC	CASSYQTSGGSNYEQYF
NA	TRBV20-1	TRBD2	TRBJ2-2	TGCAGTGCTAGAGTCTCGCTAGCGGGGCCAGGCACCGGGGAGCTGTTTTTT	CSARVSLAGPGTGELFF
NA	TRBV7-9	TRBD1	TRBJ1-2	TGTGCCAGCAGCGCAAAAGGGACAGGGGGCGCGTACTTCTATTGCTACACCTTC	CASSAKGTGGAYFYCYTF
NA	TRBV5-6	NA	TRBJ2-3	TGTGCCAGCAGCTTGGCCCACAGAAGCACAGATACGCAGTATTTT	CASSLAHRSTDTQYF
few	TRBV7-2	NA	TRBJ2-5	TGTGCCAGCAGCGCCTCGGGGTTAACTTTGGAGACCCAGTACTTC	CASSASGLTLETQYF
few	TRBV10-3	NA	TRBJ2-3	TGTGCCATCAGTGAACGAGTCGGGGGCACAGATACGCAGTATTTT	CAISERVGGTDTQYF
many	TRBV7-3	NA	TRBJ2-1	TGTGCCAGCAGCTTATTAGGGGTAAGCTCCTACAATGAGCAGTTCTTC	CASSLLGVSSYNEQFF
many	TRBV10-3	NA	TRBJ2-7	TGTGCCATCAGTGAGGAAAGGGGTCCGGGCGAGCAGTACTTC	CAISEERGPGEQYF
few	TRBV19	TRBD1	TRBJ2-1	TGTGCCAGTAGTACCCGACAGGGGGGGGTTGCCTACAATGAGCAGTTCTTC	CASSTRQGGVAYNEQFF
NA	TRBV20-1	NA	TRBJ1-6	TGCAGTGCTAGAGACGGCAGGGGCGTTGATTCACCCCTCCACTTT	CSARDGRGVDSPLHF